Listed below are T cell receptor beta chains from one sample, sequenced in a study of T cell responses to AZD1222 COVID-19 vaccine. The repertoire was sequenced with immunoSEQ multiplex PCR; TCRdb's copy has only in-frame clones and lacks some. Of about 120,000 clones in the sample, around nine tenths are singletons; the top ten hold around 8.6%. The source material was peripheral blood, sampled on day 0 of AZD1222 vaccination. These receptors all stem from an adult in good health. The CDR3 runs from the conserved cysteine through the conserved F or W. The order of the fields is clone size, V gene, D gene, J gene, CDR3 protein, CDR3 DNA. D genes are given only for firm matches. Expanded clones get a size class; other rows say once, few or many, or leave the size out.

>.|TRBV6-6|TRBD1|TRBJ2-3
CASSTRQGTDTQYF
TGTGCCAGCAGTACCCGACAGGGTACAGATACGCAGTATTTT
>.|TRBV11-3|TRBD2|TRBJ2-7
CASSLLGEGYEQYF
TGTGCCAGCAGCCTCCTTGGGGAGGGCTACGAGCAGTACTTC
>.|TRBV2|.|TRBJ2-1
CASRGNDRTDEQFF
TGTGCCAGCCGGGGAAACGACAGGACGGATGAGCAGTTCTTC
>.|TRBV11-2|.|TRBJ2-1
CASSLVGGYNEQFF
TGTGCCAGCAGCTTAGTGGGTGGGTACAATGAGCAGTTCTTC
>.|TRBV7-9|.|TRBJ2-5
CASSFSLGTRTQETQYF
TGTGCCAGCAGCTTTTCACTAGGAACGAGAACCCAAGAGACCCAGTACTTC
>.|TRBV30|.|TRBJ1-2
CAVPPVGGGYTF
TGTGCCGTACCCCCAGTGGGGGGAGGCTACACCTTC
>.|TRBV2|.|TRBJ1-2
CASRLSQLNYGYTF
TGTGCCAGCAGACTCTCCCAACTTAACTATGGCTACACCTTC
>.|TRBV28|.|TRBJ2-7
CASSSIPGEQYF
TGTGCCAGCAGTTCAATACCGGGGGAGCAGTACTTC
>.|TRBV6-5|TRBD1|TRBJ1-1
CASRSTGRNTEAFF
TGTGCCAGCAGGTCGACAGGGAGGAACACTGAAGCTTTCTTT
>.|TRBV2|.|TRBJ1-2
CASNRDGYGYTF
TGTGCCAGTAACCGGGACGGCTATGGCTACACCTTC
>.|TRBV5-1|.|TRBJ2-5
CASSSEPIQETQYF
TGCGCCAGCAGCTCAGAGCCGATCCAAGAGACCCAGTACTTC
>.|TRBV28|.|TRBJ1-5
CASRERGANQPQHF
TGTGCCAGCAGAGAGAGAGGGGCTAATCAGCCCCAGCATTTT
>.|TRBV28|TRBD1|TRBJ1-5
CASSLDRGNQPQHF
TGTGCCAGCAGTTTAGACAGGGGGAATCAGCCCCAGCATTTT
>once|TRBV4-1|.|TRBJ2-3
CASSQPRDTQYF
TGCGCCAGCAGCCAACCAAGGGATACGCAGTATTTT
>.|TRBV7-2|TRBD1|TRBJ1-5
CASSFRQGANQPQHF
TGTGCCAGCAGCTTTAGACAGGGGGCCAATCAGCCCCAGCATTTT
>.|TRBV7-9|TRBD1|TRBJ1-1
CASSLSGGITEAFF
TGTGCCAGCAGCTTGTCAGGGGGCATAACTGAAGCTTTCTTT
>.|TRBV2|.|TRBJ1-2
CASARGAGYTF
TGTGCCAGCGCTCGGGGTGCTGGCTACACCTTC
>.|TRBV4-1|.|TRBJ1-4
CASSPTDGLEKLFF
TGCGCCAGCAGCCCGACGGACGGACTAGAAAAACTGTTTTTT
>few|TRBV18|.|TRBJ2-7
CASSPGPSYEQYF
TGTGCCAGCTCGCCGGGACCCTCCTACGAGCAGTACTTC
>.|TRBV18|TRBD2|TRBJ2-1
CASSPGTSGYNEQFF
TGTGCCAGCTCACCCGGGACTAGCGGGTACAATGAGCAGTTCTTC